This TCR beta chain was identified in a study of T cell responses to AZD1222 COVID-19 vaccine. General study points: A mostly white British donor set with more females was recruited, and clonal diversity was possibly underestimated.

Germline CDR1 and CDR2: SGHRS and YFSETQ. This CDR3 spans 16 amino acids. V was clipped by 0 bases and J by 5 bases; unmatched bases: 8. A remark on this clone: Its antigen is undetermined.

TCRdb's copy holds only in-frame clones and misses some; the assay was immunoSEQ multiplex PCR. The sample lists around 150,000 clones; more than 70% were seen once. The chain is built from TRBV5-1 and TRBJ2-5; 9 bases are a match to TRBD2. The receptor's source is an adult in good health. This material consisted of peripheral blood, taken on day 0 of AZD1222 vaccination. CDR3 residues: CASSLVLGGGAETQYF. DNA of the CDR3: TGCGCCAGCAGCTTGGTGCTCGGCGGGGGGGCGGAGACCCAGTACTTC.